This T cell receptor (beta chain) was retrieved from a study of blood T cell repertoires in COVID-19 (dated by TCRdb to 2019 to 2021). About the investigation overall: Samples from collaborators originated in the United States, Italy and Spain and spanned both the acute and convalescent phases of COVID-19. The dataset comprised deeply sampled blood TCRbeta repertoires from subjects exposed to, actively infected with, or recovered from COVID-19. HLA class I and class II types, where available, came from metadata supplied by the sample provider rather than from assay-based typing. The prospective study material was composed of cDNA or gDNA derived from T cells, B-cell-depleted T cells, or PBMCs. Samples were obtained from the ongoing ImmuneRACE study (first 160 participants) and from 1,254 subjects provided by 6 global collaborators. A de-identified subject ID, COVID-19 status, age in years and sex were almost always included in the sample metadata. The repertoires were released in a freely available public database meant as a resource for research on the immune response to SARS-CoV-2. General study outcomes and caveats: The amount of clinical and demographic metadata varied by source and participant and was provided uncurated.

Based on the germline V gene (reference sequence), the CDR1 and CDR2 sequences are SGHNT and YYREEE. Including the terminal cysteine and phenylalanine, the CDR3 comprises 13 residues. Here the CDR3 DNA is all that survives: 39 bases in frame from base 1. The junction carries 12 bases between V and J, which are trimmed by 2 bases and 7 bases respectively. Collaborating institutions collected whole blood in K2EDTA tubes following their own protocols. Collaborator samples were shipped for TCRbeta analysis as frozen whole blood, isolated PBMCs, or DNA extracted from either sample type. Concerning this clone: The antigen it recognizes is unknown. No base quality information exists; no much larger clone differs at one position.

The immunoSEQ Assay, a bias-controlled multiplex PCR, was used to amplify TCRbeta CDR3 regions from genomic DNA. On the authors' methods: The number of nucleated cells in each sample was estimated from the amplification of reference gene primers within the assay. To quantify the absolute abundance of each unique TCRbeta CDR3 rearrangement, sequence reads were collapsed and filtered. For each sample, productive Simpson clonality was calculated as the square root of Simpson's diversity index over productive rearrangements. TCRdb carries this immuneACCESS record with in-frame sequences only. Its versions omit some clonotypes, under half of them owing to an unresolved V gene in the studies checked, with the rest unexplained. D and trimming were read from the DNA, whereas the V and J calls and clone size are those reported in that table. This sample holds over 350,000 clones; roughly 89% were observed only once. The top ten hold over 1.3% of the sample.

The sequence derives from a woman under 40 with active or convalescent COVID-19. Material for sequencing was peripheral blood. The chain couples TRBV5-4 to TRBJ1-2; the D gene is perhaps TRBD1, on 5 matching bases. The encoded CDR3 is CASSFKGASGYTF. The DNA sequence is given as TGTGCCAGCAGCTTTAAAGGGGCTTCTGGCTACACCTTC. Beyond the CDR3, the reference TRBV5-4 and TRBJ1-2 genes provide the residues; the full variable domain reads: ETGVTQSPTHLIKTRGQQVTLRCSSQSGHNTVSWYQQALGQGPQFIFQYYREEENGRGNFPPRFSGLQFPNYSSELNVNALELDDSALYLCASSFKGASGYTFGSGTRLTVV.